The rows below give T cell receptor beta chains drawn from one sample of a study of cytomegalovirus exposure and HLA in healthy donors. Repertoires were generated with immunoSEQ multiplex PCR, while TCRdb's copy carries only in-frame clones and drops some. The sample has some 180,000 clones; 70% to 80% are singletons. The specimen sequenced was PBMCs. The receptors come from a woman in her fifties or sixties in good health and CMV-seropositive. CDR3s include the opening cysteine and the closing phenylalanine or tryptophan. Fields, in order: J gene, V gene, clone size, D gene, CDR3 DNA, CDR3 protein. The D gene is left open where the match is weak. The size entry is marked missing in some rows and otherwise reads once, few, many or a size class.

>TRBJ1-5|TRBV27|-|-
TGTGCCAGCAGTTTCGGCACGGGTCAGCCCCAGCATTTT
CASSFGTGQPQHF
>TRBJ2-7|TRBV27|-|TRBD2
TGTGCCAGCAGTTTATCTAGCGGGACCCTCTCCTACGAGCAGTACTTC
CASSLSSGTLSYEQYF
>TRBJ1-6|TRBV18|-|-
TGTGCCAGCTCACCTAACCTAAACAGGGTCGGGAATTCACCCCTCCACTTT
CASSPNLNRVGNSPLHF
>TRBJ2-7|TRBV27|-|-
TGTGCCAGCAGTCCGACGATGACAGAGCCTACTTACGAGCAGTACTTC
CASSPTMTEPTYEQYF
>TRBJ2-7|TRBV6-1|few|TRBD2
TGTGCCAGCAGGTCCGGACTAGCGGGAGAAGTCGAGCAGTACTTC
CASRSGLAGEVEQYF
>TRBJ2-4|TRBV5-1|-|TRBD1
TGCGCCAGCAGCCGTGGGCCGGGACAGGAAAACAGTCAGTACTTC
CASSRGPGQENSQYF
>TRBJ2-2|TRBV19|-|-
TGTGCCAGTAGTCCGGGACTCAACACCGGGGAGCTGTTTTTT
CASSPGLNTGELFF
>TRBJ2-3|TRBV18|few|-
TGTGCCAGCTCACCACCTAGCCTTAAGGCAGATACGCAGTATTTT
CASSPPSLKADTQYF
>TRBJ2-3|TRBV7-9|-|TRBD2
TGTGCCAGCAGCTTAGGGCTAGCGGGAATAGCAGATACGCAGTATTTT
CASSLGLAGIADTQYF
>TRBJ2-4|TRBV28|few|TRBD2
TGTGCCAGCAGTCTGCCCGCTACGGGACTAGCTCCGGTCAGTCAGTACTTC
CASSLPATGLAPVSQYF
>TRBJ1-2|TRBV7-9|once|-
TGTGCCAGCAGCTTAGGTCCGGGGTTTCAGGGCTACACCTTC
CASSLGPGFQGYTF
>TRBJ2-7|TRBV10-3|-|TRBD2
TGTGCCATCAACCCGGGACTAACATCGTCCTACGAGCAGTACTTC
CAINPGLTSSYEQYF
>TRBJ2-3|TRBV28|few|-
TGTGCCAGCAGTTTTCGCCGGGGCACAGATACGCAGTATTTT
CASSFRRGTDTQYF
>TRBJ2-1|TRBV5-1|-|TRBD2
TGCGCCAGCAGCCCGCGGGAGTCCTACAATGAGCAGTTCTTC
CASSPRESYNEQFF
>TRBJ1-5|TRBV28|few|TRBD1
TGTGCCAGCAGTCCGGGACAGGGGGAAAGCAATCAGCCCCAGCATTTT
CASSPGQGESNQPQHF
>TRBJ2-1|TRBV28|-|TRBD2
TGTGCCAGCAGTCCGGGGACTAGCGGATACAATGAGCAGTTCTTC
CASSPGTSGYNEQFF
>TRBJ2-2|TRBV6-6|-|-
TGTGCCAGCAGTTATTCCTTAGTGGTTACCGGGGAGCTGTTTTTT
CASSYSLVVTGELFF
>TRBJ1-5|TRBV5-1|-|TRBD1
TGCGCCAGCAGCGTGGGGGACAGGGGAGGCCAGCCCCAGCATTTT
CASSVGDRGGQPQHF
>TRBJ2-6|TRBV15|-|-
TGTGCCACCAGCACCCGGGATTCTGGGGCCAACGTCCTGACTTTC
CATSTRDSGANVLTF
>TRBJ2-7|TRBV30|-|-
TGTGCCTCAGACGGGGGATCGTACGAGCAGTACTTC
CASDGGSYEQYF
>TRBJ2-1|TRBV2|-|TRBD2
TGTGCCAGCAGTGACGGGACTAGCGGGAGTAGTTTCGATGAGCAGTTCTTC
CASSDGTSGSSFDEQFF
>TRBJ2-7|TRBV5-6|-|-
TGTGCCAGCAGCTTGGGCTCCCTAGAGCAGTACTTC
CASSLGSLEQYF
>TRBJ2-3|TRBV7-2|-|-
TGTGCCAGCAGCACACGGGCGGGGGATACGCAGTATTTT
CASSTRAGDTQYF
>TRBJ1-6|TRBV7-2|few|TRBD1
TGTGCCAGCAGCTTAGAGGGGGCTCTGGATTCACCCCTCCACTTT
CASSLEGALDSPLHF
>TRBJ1-1|TRBV9|-|-
TGTGCCAGCAGCGTAGATGCAGGCAAGAACACTGAAGCTTTCTTT
CASSVDAGKNTEAFF
>TRBJ2-7|TRBV19|once|-
TGTGCCAGTAGTATCGGCCAGGCCTACGAGCAGTACTTC
CASSIGQAYEQYF
>TRBJ2-1|TRBV5-4|-|TRBD2
TGTGCCAGCAGCTTCGCGGGGGGGGCCTACAATGAGCAGTTCTTC
CASSFAGGAYNEQFF
>TRBJ2-7|TRBV15|-|-
TGTGCCGCCAGCAGAGATCGCAGCTACGAGCAGTACTTC
CAASRDRSYEQYF
>TRBJ1-2|TRBV5-1|once|-
TGCGCCAGCGGTACAGAGAACTATGGCTACACCTTC
CASGTENYGYTF
>TRBJ2-5|TRBV5-4|-|-
TGTGCCAGCAGCTTGGAGGTCAGGGCCCCTCAAGAGACCCAGTACTTC
CASSLEVRAPQETQYF
>TRBJ1-4|TRBV28|-|-
TGTGCCAGCAGCGTAGCCTTGGAAAAACTGTTTTTT
CASSVALEKLFF
>TRBJ2-7|TRBV28|-|TRBD2
TGTGCCAGCAGTTTGAGCCCATACCATCCGGGACTAGCGGGAGGGGGGTCCTACGAGCAGTACTTC
CASSLSPYHPGLAGGGSYEQYF
>TRBJ2-1|TRBV7-2|-|-
TGTGCCAGCAGCTTTACAGGAACCTACAATGAGCAGTTCTTC
CASSFTGTYNEQFF
>TRBJ1-4|TRBV7-9|-|-
TGTGCCAGCAGGTCGAGGCACCAGGGTGAAAAACTGTTTTTT
CASRSRHQGEKLFF
>TRBJ2-7|TRBV18|-|-
TGTGCCAGCTCACCACCGGGACTGGGCTCCTACGAGCAGTACTTC
CASSPPGLGSYEQYF
>TRBJ1-1|TRBV5-1|-|-
TGCGCCAGCAGCGTAATCGGGAGGAGGAACACTGAAGCTTTCTTT
CASSVIGRRNTEAFF